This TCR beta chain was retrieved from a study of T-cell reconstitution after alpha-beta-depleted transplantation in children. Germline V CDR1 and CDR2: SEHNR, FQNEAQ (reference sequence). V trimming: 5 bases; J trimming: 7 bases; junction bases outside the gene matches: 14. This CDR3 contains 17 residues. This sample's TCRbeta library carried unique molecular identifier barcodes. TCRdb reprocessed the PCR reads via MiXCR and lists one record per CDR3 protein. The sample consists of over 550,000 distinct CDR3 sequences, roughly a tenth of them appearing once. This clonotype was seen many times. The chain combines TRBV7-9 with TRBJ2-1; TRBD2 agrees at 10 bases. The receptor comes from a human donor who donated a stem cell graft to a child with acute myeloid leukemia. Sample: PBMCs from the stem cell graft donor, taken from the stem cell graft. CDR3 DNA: TGTGCCAGCAGCATCGCTAGCGGGAGTTTTCTAATGAATGAGCAGTTCTTC. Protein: CASSIASGSFLMNEQFF.